Given below is one T cell receptor (beta chain) in context. Antigen specificity is unknown. A sample-barcoded 5' primer and a J-beta primer mix were used in a second PCR of about 7 to 12 cycles. Every cDNA was tagged by a template-switch adaptor with 12 random nucleotides. TCRdb passed the 5' RACE reads through MiXCR, listing each CDR3 protein once. Among approximately 1,700,000 distinct CDR3 sequences listed, about 39% were seen once. The record originates from a study of blood T cells in healthy people across ages. Study summary: Using template switching, researchers captured about one barcoded beta molecule for each two T cells. Broader study findings: Diversity figures derived from one million T cells were judged to underestimate the true value.

PBMCs were isolated at a quantity of at least 7 million per sample. Material for sequencing was blood. The sequence came from a human donor in good health.

In DNA, the CDR3 is TGTGCCACCGCAGGGGGCAGGGGCAATCAGCCCCAGCATTTT. It translates to CATAGGRGNQPQHF. The chain employs TRBV10-3 and TRBJ1-5, with 8 bases fitting TRBD1. This CDR3 spans 14 amino acids. CDR1 and CDR2 from the germline V gene are ENHRY and SYGVKD. The V segment lost 10 bases and the J segment 2 bases; nucleotides outside the gene matches: 7.